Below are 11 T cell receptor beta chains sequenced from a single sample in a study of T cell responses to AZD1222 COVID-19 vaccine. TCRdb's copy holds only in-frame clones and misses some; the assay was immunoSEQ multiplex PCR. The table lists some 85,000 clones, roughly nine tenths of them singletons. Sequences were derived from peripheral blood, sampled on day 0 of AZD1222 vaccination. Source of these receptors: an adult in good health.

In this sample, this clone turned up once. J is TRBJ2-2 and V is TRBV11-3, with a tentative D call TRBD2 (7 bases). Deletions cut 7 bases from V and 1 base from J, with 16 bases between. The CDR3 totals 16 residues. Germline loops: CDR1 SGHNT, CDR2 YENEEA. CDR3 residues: CASKGSGGWNTGELFF. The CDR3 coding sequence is TGTGCCAGCAAGGGGTCGGGGGGCTGGAACACCGGGGAGCTGTTTTTT.

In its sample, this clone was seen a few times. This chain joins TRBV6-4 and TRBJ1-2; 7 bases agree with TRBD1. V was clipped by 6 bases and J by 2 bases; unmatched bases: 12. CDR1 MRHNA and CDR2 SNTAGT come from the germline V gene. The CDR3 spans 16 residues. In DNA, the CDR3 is TGTGCCAGCAGCCCCGAACCGGGACAGCCCAACTATGGCTACACCTTC. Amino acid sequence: CASSPEPGQPNYGYTF.

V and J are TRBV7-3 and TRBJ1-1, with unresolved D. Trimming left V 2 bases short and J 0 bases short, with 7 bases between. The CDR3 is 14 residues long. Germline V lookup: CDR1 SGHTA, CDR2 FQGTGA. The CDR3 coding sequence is TGTGCCAGCAGCTTAGAACAGTTGAACACTGAAGCTTTCTTT. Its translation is CASSLEQLNTEAFF.

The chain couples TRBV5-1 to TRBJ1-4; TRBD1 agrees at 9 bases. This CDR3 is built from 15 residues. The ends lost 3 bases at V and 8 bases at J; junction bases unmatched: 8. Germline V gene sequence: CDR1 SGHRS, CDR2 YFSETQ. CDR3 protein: CASSYTPGQGEKLFF. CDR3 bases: TGCGCCAGCAGCTACACGCCGGGACAGGGCGAAAAACTGTTTTTT. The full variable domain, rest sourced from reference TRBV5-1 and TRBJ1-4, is KAGVTQTPRYLIKTRGQQVTLSCSPISGHRSVSWYQQTPGQGLQFLFEYFSETQRNKGNFPGRFSGRQFSNSRSEMNVSTLELGDSALYLCASSYTPGQGEKLFFGSGTQLSVL.

The CDR3 loop is CASRTGANEQYF. CDR3 sequence (DNA): TGTGCCAGCAGAACGGGGGCTAACGAGCAGTACTTC. The V call is TRBV7-9, the J call TRBJ2-7, with D tentatively TRBD1 or TRBD2 (6 bases each). Trimming stripped 6 bases from V and 5 bases from J, with 11 bases between. The CDR3 is 12 amino acids. CDR1 is SEHNR and CDR2 is FQNEAQ in the germline V gene (reference sequence).

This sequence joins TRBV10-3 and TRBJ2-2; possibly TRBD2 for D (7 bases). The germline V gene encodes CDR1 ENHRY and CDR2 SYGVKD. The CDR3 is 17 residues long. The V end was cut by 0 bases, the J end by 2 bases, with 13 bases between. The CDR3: CAISESRGGGNTGELFF. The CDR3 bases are TGTGCCATCAGTGAGTCCAGAGGGGGGGGAAACACCGGGGAGCTGTTTTTT.

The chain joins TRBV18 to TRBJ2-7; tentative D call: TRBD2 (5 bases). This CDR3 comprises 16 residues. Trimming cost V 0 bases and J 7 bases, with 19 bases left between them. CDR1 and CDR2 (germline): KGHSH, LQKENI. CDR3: CASSPPSSLGVWEQYF. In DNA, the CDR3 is TGTGCCAGCTCACCACCGTCTAGCTTAGGTGTGTGGGAGCAGTACTTC. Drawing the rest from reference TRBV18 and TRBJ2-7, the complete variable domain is NAGVMQNPRHLVRRRGQEARLRCSPMKGHSHVYWYRQLPEEGLKFMVYLQKENIIDESGMPKERFSAEFPKEGPSILRIQQVVRGDSAAYFCASSPPSSLGVWEQYFGPGTRLTVT.

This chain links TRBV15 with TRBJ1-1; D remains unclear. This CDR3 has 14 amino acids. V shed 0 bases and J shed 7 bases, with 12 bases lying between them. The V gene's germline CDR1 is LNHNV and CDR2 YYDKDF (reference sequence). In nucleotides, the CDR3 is TGTGCCACCAGCAGAGATATCGCACGGATTGAAGCTTTCTTT. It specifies CATSRDIARIEAFF. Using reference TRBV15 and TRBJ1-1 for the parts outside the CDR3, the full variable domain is DAMVIQNPRYQVTQFGKPVTLSCSQTLNHNVMYWYQQKSSQAPKLLFHYYDKDFNNEADTPDNFQSRRPNTSFCFLDIRSPGLGDTAMYLCATSRDIARIEAFFGQGTRLTVV.

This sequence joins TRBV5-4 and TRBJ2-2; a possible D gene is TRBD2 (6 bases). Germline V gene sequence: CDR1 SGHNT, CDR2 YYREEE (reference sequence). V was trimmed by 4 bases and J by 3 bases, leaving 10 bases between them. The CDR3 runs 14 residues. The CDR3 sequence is CASSHGRYTGELFF. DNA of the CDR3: TGTGCCAGCAGCCACGGGAGATACACCGGGGAGCTGTTTTTT.

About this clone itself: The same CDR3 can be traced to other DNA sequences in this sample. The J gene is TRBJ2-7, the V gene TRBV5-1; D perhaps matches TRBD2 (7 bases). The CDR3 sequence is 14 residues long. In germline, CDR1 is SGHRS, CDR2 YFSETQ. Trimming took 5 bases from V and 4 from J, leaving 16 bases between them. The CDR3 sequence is CASRSERGAYEQYF. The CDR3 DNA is TGCGCCAGCAGGTCCGAACGGGGGGCGTACGAGCAGTACTTC.

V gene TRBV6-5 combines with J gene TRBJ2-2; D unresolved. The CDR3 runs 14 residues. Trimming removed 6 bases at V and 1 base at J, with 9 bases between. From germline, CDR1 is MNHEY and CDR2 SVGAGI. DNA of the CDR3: TGTGCCAGCAGGAAGCCGATGAACACCGGGGAGCTGTTTTTT. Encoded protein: CASRKPMNTGELFF.